This T cell receptor beta chain was captured in a study of beta chain features in type 1 diabetes. General observations from the study: cDNA sequencing could over-represent cells with high TCR expression. The study found moderately but significantly shorter TCRB CDR3s in all four CD4+ subsets of Type 1 diabetes patients.

Comments on this clone: The antigen remains undetermined.

As every portion of the isolated RNA was reverse transcribed, the sequencing read expressed TCRB transcripts. Clones were read by immunoSEQ multiplex PCR, and TCRdb kept only the in-frame ones, dropping some. The table has 500,000 to 650,000 clones, 12% seen once. Every donor had blood drawn once into heparin, approximately 110 mL on average. Sorting that relied on CD45RO/CCR7/CD25/CD127/CD95/CD27 yielded CD4+ naive, central memory, regulatory and stem cell-like memory cells. What was sequenced was naive CD4+ T cells from blood. The source of this sequence is a man aged 25 to 45 with type 1 diabetes.

The CDR3 here is CASSPRGREETQYF. The CDR3 DNA sequence: TGTGCCAGCAGCCCCCGTGGCAGGGAAGAGACCCAGTACTTC. The chain employs TRBV7-9 and TRBJ2-5; a weak D match, TRBD1 (5 bases). V was trimmed by 5 bases and J by 3 bases, leaving 13 bases between them. Germline V CDR1 and CDR2: SEHNR, FQNEAQ (reference sequence). This CDR3 spans 14 amino acids.